This T cell receptor beta chain came from a study of shared clonotypes between healthy human individuals. Only in-frame clones appear in the TCRdb table, and some are missing; sequencing was by immunoSEQ multiplex PCR. Among under 1,900,000 clones listed, around 98.5% were seen once. Study-level points and caveats: Non-shared clonotypes were found to have lower generation probabilities than the clonotypes that were shared by all four of the sorted-subset donors. Sharing across a handful of donors was seen in 4% to 5.5% of naive CD4 clonotypes.

CDR3 length equals 13 residues. Trimming took 2 bases from V and 4 from J, leaving 7 bases between them. The V gene's germline CDR1 is SGDLS and CDR2 YYNGEE. Worth noting for this clone: Its target is not known. Other DNA sequences of this sample code for an identical CDR3.

The chain has TRBV9 and TRBJ2-1; tentative D call: TRBD2 (5 bases). The receptor comes from a man aged 25 to 40 in good health. The sample was naive CD4+ T cells sorted from blood. Documented subset: CD45RA+ positively selected. The CDR3: CASSVSGYNEQFF. CDR3 DNA sequence: TGTGCCAGCAGCGTGTCGGGGTACAATGAGCAGTTCTTC.